The TCR beta chain described here comes from a study of shared clonotypes between healthy human individuals. Recent acute infections and vaccinations were absent in the healthy HIV-negative adult donors. CD45RA+ naive and CD45RA-negative memory subsets were separated from CD4+ cells. The assay was immunoSEQ multiplex PCR, and TCRdb's table has in-frame clones only and misses some. The sample holds fewer than 400,000 clones; less than 85% are singletons and the top ten take around 10%. This clone occurred a few times. No antigen is known for it. Germline V CDR1 and CDR2: SQVTM, ANQGSEA. The CDR3 extends over 12 amino acids. The ends lost 5 bases at V and 4 bases at J; junction bases unmatched: 3. Study-level results: It was observed that around 5% of naive CD4 clonotypes were shared across a handful of donors.

This sequence joins TRBV29-1 and TRBJ2-5; 8 bases match TRBD1. This TCR was sampled from a man younger than 40 in good health. The sample taken for sequencing was memory CD4+ T cells sorted from blood. As to subset: CD45RA-negative fraction. CDR3 nucleotide sequence: TGCAGCGTTCTGACAGGGGTAGAGACCCAGTACTTC. Protein sequence: CSVLTGVETQYF.